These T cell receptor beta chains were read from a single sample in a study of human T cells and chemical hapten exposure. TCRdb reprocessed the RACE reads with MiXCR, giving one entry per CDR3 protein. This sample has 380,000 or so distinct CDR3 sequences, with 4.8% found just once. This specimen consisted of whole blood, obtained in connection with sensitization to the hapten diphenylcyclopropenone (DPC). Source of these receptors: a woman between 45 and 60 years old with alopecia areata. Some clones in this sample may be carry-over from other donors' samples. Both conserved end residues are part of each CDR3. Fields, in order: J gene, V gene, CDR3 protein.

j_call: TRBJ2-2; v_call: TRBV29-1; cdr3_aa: CSVLGAGELFF
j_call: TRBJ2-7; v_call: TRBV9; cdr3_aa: CASSVEPRGLYEQYF
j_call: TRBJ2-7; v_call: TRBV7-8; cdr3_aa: CASSLAFRPALPYEQYF
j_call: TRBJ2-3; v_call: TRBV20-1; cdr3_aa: CSASASGSGTDTQYF
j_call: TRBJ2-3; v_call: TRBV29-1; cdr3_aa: CSVETGTGPQYF
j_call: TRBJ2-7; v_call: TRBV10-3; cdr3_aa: CAISETIYEQYF
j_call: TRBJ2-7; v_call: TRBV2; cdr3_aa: CASNLGTVGEQYF
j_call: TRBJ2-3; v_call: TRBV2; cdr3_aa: CASSLSGMPTDTQYF
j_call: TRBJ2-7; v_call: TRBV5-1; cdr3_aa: CASSPAQVSSYEQYF
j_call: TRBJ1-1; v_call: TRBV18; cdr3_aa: CASSRTVEAFF
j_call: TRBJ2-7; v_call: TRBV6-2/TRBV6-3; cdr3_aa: CASSYSSISGRRYEQYF
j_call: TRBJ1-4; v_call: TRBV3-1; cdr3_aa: CASSHADSYEKLFF
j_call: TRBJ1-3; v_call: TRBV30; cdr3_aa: CAWSLGTAGNTIYF
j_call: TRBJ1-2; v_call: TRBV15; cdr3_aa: CATSRGMGDYGYTF
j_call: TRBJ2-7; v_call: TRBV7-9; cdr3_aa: CASSSPDRAYEQYF
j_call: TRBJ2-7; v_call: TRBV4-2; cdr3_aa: CASSQDGDYYEQYF
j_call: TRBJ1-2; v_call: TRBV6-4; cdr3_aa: CASKPQTAHYGYTF
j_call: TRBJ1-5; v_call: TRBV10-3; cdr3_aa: CAISESDGPGQPQHF
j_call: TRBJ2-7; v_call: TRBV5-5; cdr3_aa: CASSLVGIGQYF
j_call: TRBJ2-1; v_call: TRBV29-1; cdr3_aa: CSSVGGADSYNEQFF